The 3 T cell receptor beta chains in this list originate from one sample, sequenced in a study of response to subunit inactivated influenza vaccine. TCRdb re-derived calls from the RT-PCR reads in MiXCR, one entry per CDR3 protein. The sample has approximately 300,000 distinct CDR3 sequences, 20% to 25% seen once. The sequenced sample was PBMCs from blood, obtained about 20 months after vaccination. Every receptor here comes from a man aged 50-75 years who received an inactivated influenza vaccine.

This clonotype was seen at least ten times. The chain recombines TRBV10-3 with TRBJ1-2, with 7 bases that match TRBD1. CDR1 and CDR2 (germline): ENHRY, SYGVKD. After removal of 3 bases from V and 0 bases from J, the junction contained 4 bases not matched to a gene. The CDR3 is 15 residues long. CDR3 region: CAISDRTGPNYGYTF. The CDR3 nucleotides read TGTGCCATCAGTGACCGGACAGGACCTAACTATGGCTACACCTTC.

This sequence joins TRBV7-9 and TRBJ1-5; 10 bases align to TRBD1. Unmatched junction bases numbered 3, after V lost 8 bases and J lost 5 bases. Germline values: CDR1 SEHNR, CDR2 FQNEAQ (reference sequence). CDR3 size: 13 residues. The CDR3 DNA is TGTGCCAGCGAGGGGACAGGGGATCAGCCCCAGCATTTT. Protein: CASEGTGDQPQHF.

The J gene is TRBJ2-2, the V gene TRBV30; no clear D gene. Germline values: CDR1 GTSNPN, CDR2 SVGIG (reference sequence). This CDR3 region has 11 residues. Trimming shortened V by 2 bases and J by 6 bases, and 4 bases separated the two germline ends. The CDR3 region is CAWSRPGELFF. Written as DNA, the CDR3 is TGTGCCTGGAGTCGACCCGGGGAGCTGTTTTTT.